The 28 T cell receptor beta chains given below trace back to one sample, sequenced in a study of blood T cell repertoires in COVID-19 (dated by TCRdb to 2018 to 2021). Library preparation employed the immunoSEQ multiplex PCR assay. Drawn from immuneACCESS, this table holds only the in-frame rearrangements with V and J called that TCRdb kept. Clones are partly lost; checked studies trace under half to an unresolved V gene and leave the rest unexplained. Across this sample there are around 130,000 clones, with 85% to 90% seen only once. The ten top clones hold 4.3% of the sample. Sequencing was done on a sample of peripheral blood. The receptors derive from a human donor in a cohort sampled during active COVID-19.

The chain couples TRBV5-6 to TRBJ2-1; 14 bases fit TRBD2. This CDR3 spans 18 amino acids. Per germline, CDR1 SGHDT and CDR2 YYEEEE. V shed 4 bases and J 6 bases; nucleotides not matched to a gene: 12. The CDR3 reads CASSPGTSGSRWVNEQFF. CDR3 sequence (DNA): TGTGCCAGCAGCCCCGGGACTAGCGGGAGTCGGTGGGTCAATGAGCAGTTCTTC.

V is TRBV2 and J is TRBJ1-1, with D maybe TRBD1 (6 bases). The CDR3 extends over 17 amino acids. CDR1 and CDR2 (germline): SNHLY, FYNNEI. V lost 11 bases and J 7 bases, leaving 32 bases between the germline ends. The CDR3 sequence: CARAGGAGRGDISEAFF. The CDR3 bases are TGTGCCCGAGCAGGTGGCGCGGGCAGGGGCGACATCAGTGAAGCTTTCTTT. The variable domain in full, with the rest retrieved from reference TRBV2 and TRBJ1-1, is EPEVTQTPSHQVTQMGQEVILRCVPISNHLYFYWYRQILGQKVEFLVSFYNNEISEKSEIFDDQFSVERPDGSNFTLKIRSTKLEDSAMYFCARAGGAGRGDISEAFFGQGTRLTVV.

CDR3 bases: TGTGCCAGCAGCGTAGCGCGGGGGCAGACCTCTGGAAACACCATATATTTT. Its protein is CASSVARGQTSGNTIYF. The chain is built from TRBV9 and TRBJ1-3, with a possible D match to TRBD1 (6 bases). CDR1 is SGDLS and CDR2 is YYNGEE in the germline V gene. This CDR3 is 17 amino acids long. The V end lost 0 bases, the J end lost 0 bases, and 13 bases lay between the germline ends.

This rearrangement joins TRBV30 to TRBJ1-3, with 7 bases that match TRBD1. V gave up 8 bases and J gave up 9 bases; unmatched junction bases: 16. The CDR3 totals 14 residues. Germline V gives CDR1 GTSNPN, CDR2 SVGIG (reference sequence). The CDR3 region has the DNA TGTGCCGCCTGGGAGGTGGGACAGTGGTCCACCATATATTTT. Its translation: CAAWEVGQWSTIYF.

The CDR3 region is CASSLAGTGSGNTEAFF. CDR3 sequence (DNA): TGCGCCAGCAGCTTGGCCGGGACAGGGTCTGGGAACACTGAAGCTTTCTTT. The rearrangement links TRBV5-1 to TRBJ1-1; TRBD1 aligns across 9 bases. Germline V gene data show CDR1 as SGHRS and CDR2 as YFSETQ. The CDR3 runs 17 residues. V lost 0 bases, J lost 1 base, and 7 bases stayed unmatched.

The chain joins TRBV6-2 or TRBV6-3 to TRBJ2-3; the D is unclear. From germline, CDR1 is MNHEY and CDR2 SVGEGT. The CDR3 loop spans 15 amino acids. The germline V and J ends were trimmed by 6 bases and 4 bases, with 17 bases remaining between them. As DNA, the CDR3 is TGTGCCAGCAGCCAAAACACCATTCTCGCAGATACGCAGTATTTT. It yields the protein CASSQNTILADTQYF.

This chain joins TRBV2 and TRBJ1-2; a possible D gene is TRBD1 (6 bases). Germline V gives CDR1 SNHLY, CDR2 FYNNEI. The CDR3 runs 14 residues. V gave up 3 bases and J gave up 5 bases, with 13 bases separating them. The CDR3 reads CASSEDSFSYGYTF. In nucleotides, the CDR3 is TGTGCCAGCAGTGAGGACAGTTTCTCGTATGGCTACACCTTC.

V usage is TRBV27 and J usage is TRBJ2-2; D unresolved. Trimming removed 7 bases from V and 3 bases from J, with 12 bases in between. This CDR3 spans 14 amino acids. From germline, CDR1 is MNHEY and CDR2 SMNVEV (reference sequence). The CDR3: CASTRGTDTGELFF. In DNA form, the CDR3 reads TGTGCCAGCACTCGTGGAACAGACACCGGGGAGCTGTTTTTT.

The chain combines TRBV4-3 with TRBJ1-5; 7 bases match TRBD1. With 3 bases clipped from V and 2 bases from J, the junction kept 4 bases outside the gene matches. The length of the CDR3 is 15 residues. Germline values: CDR1 LGHNA, CDR2 YSLEER. The CDR3 DNA is TGCGCCAGCAGCCACCAAACAGGGGGCAATCAGCCCCAGCATTTT. Its protein product is CASSHQTGGNQPQHF.

In this sample, this clone turned up once. V usage is TRBV5-4 and J usage is TRBJ2-6; TRBD1 might be the D (5 bases). V was clipped by 7 bases and J by 0 bases, with 11 bases between them. The germline CDR1 and CDR2 sequences are SGHNT and YYREEE (reference sequence). This CDR3 region has 15 residues. The CDR3: CASSTRASGANVLTF. The CDR3 DNA is TGTGCCAGCTCAACCAGGGCCTCTGGGGCCAACGTCCTGACTTTC. The complete variable domain, with remaining parts taken from reference TRBV5-4 and TRBJ2-6, reads ETGVTQSPTHLIKTRGQQVTLRCSSQSGHNTVSWYQQALGQGPQFIFQYYREEENGRGNFPPRFSGLQFPNYSSELNVNALELDDSALYLCASSTRASGANVLTFGAGSRLTVL.

The V and J genes are TRBV6-5 and TRBJ1-1; D call uncertain. The germline V gene encodes CDR1 MNHEY and CDR2 SVGAGI. V lost 2 bases, J lost 2 bases, and 6 bases lay in between. The CDR3 has 13 amino acids. The CDR3, as DNA: TGTGCCAGCAGTTACACGGGAAACACTGAAGCTTTCTTT. This translates into CASSYTGNTEAFF.

This sequence joins TRBV15 and TRBJ2-3, with D perhaps TRBD1 (5 bases). The CDR3 has 14 residues. CDR1 is LNHNV and CDR2 is YYDKDF in the germline V gene (reference sequence). The V end was cut by 0 bases, the J end by 3 bases, with 7 bases between. CDR3 DNA: TGTGCCACCAGCAGAGATGGGGCTACAGATACGCAGTATTTT. Translated: CATSRDGATDTQYF.

The J gene is TRBJ1-4, the V gene TRBV5-4, with TRBD1 as a possible D gene (6 bases). The germline V gene has CDR1 SGHNT and CDR2 YYREEE (reference sequence). The ends were cut back, 1 base at V and 8 bases at J, with 15 bases in the middle. The length of the CDR3 is 15 residues. The CDR3 DNA reads as TGTGCCAGCAGCTTGAGCTCAGGGGACGGCGAAAAACTGTTTTTT. It codes for CASSLSSGDGEKLFF.

This clone was seen a single time. The chain employs TRBV5-1 and TRBJ2-7; 14 bases are a match to TRBD2. Germline V gene lookup returns CDR1 SGHRS and CDR2 YFSETQ. Trimming removed 4 bases from V and 3 bases from J; junction bases left unmatched: 3. The CDR3 spans 15 residues. CDR3 bases: TGCGCCAGCAGCCCGGGACTAGCGGGGGACTACGAGCAGTACTTC. Protein sequence: CASSPGLAGDYEQYF.

The rearrangement links TRBV7-2 to TRBJ2-7; 7 bases agree with TRBD1. This CDR3 has 14 residues. V lost 6 bases and J lost 2; bases outside the gene matches: 7. CDR1 and CDR2 (germline): SGHTA, FQGNSA. The CDR3 reads CASSLDRAAYEQYF. The DNA of the CDR3 is TGTGCCAGCAGTCTTGACAGGGCAGCCTACGAGCAGTACTTC.

The chain combines TRBV6-2 or TRBV6-3 with TRBJ2-5; 8 positions agree with TRBD2. CDR1 is MNHEY, CDR2 SVGEGT, per germline. The V segment lost 4 bases and the J segment 7 bases; nucleotides outside the gene matches: 11. The CDR3 consists of 15 residues. Here the CDR3 reads CASSFKAGVFGTQYF. In DNA, the CDR3 is TGTGCCAGCAGTTTCAAAGCGGGAGTCTTTGGGACCCAGTACTTC.

CDR3: CATSARQGEQYF. CDR3 nucleotides: TGTGCCACCAGCGCCCGACAGGGCGAGCAGTACTTC. V is TRBV15 and J is TRBJ2-7; 7 positions match TRBD1. V shed 5 bases, J shed 6 bases, and the junction held 4 bases outside the gene matches. The CDR3 is 12 amino acids. CDR1 is LNHNV and CDR2 is YYDKDF in the germline V gene (reference sequence).

This clone occurred a few times. The chain recombines TRBV7-2 with TRBJ1-4, with a tentative D call TRBD1 (6 bases). The V gene lost 1 base and the J gene lost 4 bases, with 13 bases spanning the gap. CDR1 is SGHTA, CDR2 FQGNSA, per germline. This CDR3 spans 16 amino acids. CDR3 sequence reads: CASSLDRGARNEKLFF. Written as DNA, the CDR3 is TGTGCCAGCAGCTTAGACCGGGGGGCGCGTAATGAAAAACTGTTTTTT. The complete variable domain, with remaining parts taken from reference TRBV7-2 and TRBJ1-4, reads GAGVSQSPSNKVTEKGKDVELRCDPISGHTALYWYRQSLGQGLEFLIYFQGNSAPDKSGLPSDRFSAERTGGSVSTLTIQRTQQEDSAVYLCASSLDRGARNEKLFFGSGTQLSVL.

The chain combines TRBV6-6 with TRBJ2-2, with D perhaps matching TRBD2 (5 bases). Germline CDR1 and CDR2: MNHNY and SVGAGI (reference sequence). The CDR3 loop spans 17 amino acids. V was clipped by 5 bases and J by 3 bases, with 19 bases between them. In DNA form, the CDR3 reads TGTGCCAGCAGTCCCGATTCCGCGGGTTTCGACACCGGGGAGCTGTTTTTT. It translates to CASSPDSAGFDTGELFF.

This chain joins TRBV13 and TRBJ2-1; 8 nucleotides agree with TRBD1. Germline V gene data show CDR1 as PRHDT and CDR2 as FYEKMQ (reference sequence). V shed 5 bases and J 6 bases; nucleotides not matched to a gene: 3. CDR3 size: 13 residues. The CDR3 bases are TGTGCCAGCAGCGTTGGGACAGGCAATGAGCAGTTCTTC. Its translation: CASSVGTGNEQFF.

The chain links TRBV7-8 to TRBJ2-7; no clear D gene. Germline loops: CDR1 SGHVS, CDR2 FQNEAQ. The CDR3 loop spans 14 amino acids. Trimming shortened V by 5 bases and J by 0 bases, and 11 bases separated the two germline ends. CDR3 residues: CASSVLSSSYEQYF. The CDR3 bases are TGTGCCAGCAGCGTCCTTTCTAGCTCCTACGAGCAGTACTTC.

The V gene is TRBV12-3 or TRBV12-4, the J gene TRBJ1-1, with 7 positions matching TRBD1. V lost 10 bases and J lost 11; bases outside the gene matches: 13. This CDR3 comprises 12 residues. CDR3 loop: CATGTDDARAFF. CDR3 in DNA: TGTGCCACAGGGACAGACGACGCTAGGGCTTTCTTT.

V is TRBV7-9 and J is TRBJ1-2; 8 bases are shared with TRBD1. In germline, CDR1 is SEHNR, CDR2 FQNEAQ (reference sequence). The CDR3 has 17 residues. The V gene end was trimmed by 2 bases and the J gene end by 8 bases; junction bases not matched to a gene: 16. As DNA, the CDR3 is TGTGCCAGCAGCTTATTAAGGGCAGGGGGCTTTTCTATCGGCTACACCTTC. Its protein is CASSLLRAGGFSIGYTF. The full variable domain, its missing parts supplied by reference TRBV7-9 and TRBJ1-2, is DTGVSQNPRHKITKRGQNVTFRCDPISEHNRLYWYRQTLGQGPEFLTYFQNEAQLEKSRLLSDRFSAERPKGSFSTLEIQRTEQGDSAMYLCASSLLRAGGFSIGYTFGSGTRLTVV.

V and J are TRBV5-1 and TRBJ2-5; TRBD2 matches 8 bases. CDR1 is SGHRS and CDR2 is YFSETQ in the germline V gene. The CDR3 loop spans 16 amino acids. V was pared by 0 bases and J by 5 bases, with 9 bases of the junction left unmatched. The CDR3 DNA is TGCGCCAGCAGCTTGGTGCCAGCGGGAGTACCGGAGACCCAGTACTTC. This translates into CASSLVPAGVPETQYF.

This chain joins TRBV12-3 or TRBV12-4 and TRBJ1-6; unclear D gene. Trimming took off 6 bases at V and 10 bases at J, with 13 bases between the two ends. This CDR3 has 13 residues. In DNA form, the CDR3 reads TGTGCCAGCAGCCCCCCAATGAGGTCACCCCTCCACTTT. Its protein product is CASSPPMRSPLHF.

The rearrangement links TRBV12-3 or TRBV12-4 to TRBJ1-1, with D perhaps TRBD1 (5 bases). V was pared by 2 bases and J by 1 base, with 5 bases between. The CDR3 loop spans 13 amino acids. The CDR3 nucleotides read TGTGCCAGCAGTTTACAGGGGAACACTGAAGCTTTCTTT. This codes for CASSLQGNTEAFF.

The chain joins TRBV5-6 to TRBJ2-2; tentatively, D is TRBD1 (5 bases). The CDR3 consists of 15 residues. V was clipped by 4 bases and J by 1 base, with 11 bases between them. The germline V gene encodes CDR1 SGHDT and CDR2 YYEEEE. The CDR3 is CASSPGDRNTGELFF. The CDR3, as DNA: TGTGCCAGCAGCCCCGGCGACAGGAACACCGGGGAGCTGTTTTTT.

V usage is TRBV6-6 and J usage is TRBJ2-2; 10 positions agree with TRBD2. This CDR3 region has 16 residues. The germline gives CDR1 MNHNY, CDR2 SVGAGI (reference sequence). V dropped 2 bases and J dropped 6; count of bases not matched to a gene: 6. This CDR3 reads CASSYPSGSGAGELFF. CDR3 DNA: TGTGCCAGCAGTTACCCTAGCGGGAGCGGGGCCGGGGAGCTGTTTTTT.